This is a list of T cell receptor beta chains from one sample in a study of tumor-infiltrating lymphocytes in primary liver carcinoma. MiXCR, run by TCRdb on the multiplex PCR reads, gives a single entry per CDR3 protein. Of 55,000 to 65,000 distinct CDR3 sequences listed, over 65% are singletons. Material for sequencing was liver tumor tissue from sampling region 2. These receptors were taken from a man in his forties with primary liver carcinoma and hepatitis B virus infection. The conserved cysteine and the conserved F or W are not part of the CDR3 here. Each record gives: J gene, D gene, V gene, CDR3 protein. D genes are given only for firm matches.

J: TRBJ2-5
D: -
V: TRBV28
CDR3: ASKLGILGETQY

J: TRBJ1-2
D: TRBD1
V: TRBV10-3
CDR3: AISDRQGESYT

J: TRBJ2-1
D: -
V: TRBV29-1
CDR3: SDTRDSTREQF

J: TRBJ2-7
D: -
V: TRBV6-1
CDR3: ATDKDSGDNEQY

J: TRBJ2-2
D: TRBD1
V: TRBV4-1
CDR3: ASNDLYRGLAGELL

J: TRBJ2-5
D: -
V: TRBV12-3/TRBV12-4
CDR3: ASSLRSEWTQY

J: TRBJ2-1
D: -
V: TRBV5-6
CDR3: ASSSKGEGRYNEQF

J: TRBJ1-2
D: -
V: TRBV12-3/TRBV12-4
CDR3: ASSLATRGGYGYI

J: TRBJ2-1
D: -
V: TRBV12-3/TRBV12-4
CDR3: ASERGAALEQF

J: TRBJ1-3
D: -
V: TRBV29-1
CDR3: SVEVGGPGNTIY

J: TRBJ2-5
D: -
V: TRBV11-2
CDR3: ASSQTPGGGKETKY

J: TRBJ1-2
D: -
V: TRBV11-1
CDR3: ASSFRTWADYSYT

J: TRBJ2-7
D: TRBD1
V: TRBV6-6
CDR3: VSSYSDRIEQY

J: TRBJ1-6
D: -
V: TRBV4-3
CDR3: ASSQDPGAGNSPLH

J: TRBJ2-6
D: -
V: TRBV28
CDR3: ASHVGSSGANVLT

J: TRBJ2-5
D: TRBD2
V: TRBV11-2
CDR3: ASSHSSGGGRETQY

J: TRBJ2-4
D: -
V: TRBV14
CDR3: ASNWGPWDIQY

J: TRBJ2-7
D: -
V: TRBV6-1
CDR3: ASSRRPPDNSYEQY

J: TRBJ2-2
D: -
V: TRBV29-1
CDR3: SVVGEGDHNGELF